The subject of this entry is one T cell receptor (beta chain). The data belong to a study of CD8 T cells in Susac syndrome. The authors carried out high-throughput sequencing of TCR beta. They applied it to CD8+ and CD4+ T cells obtained from blood. CDR1 is LGHDT, CDR2 YNNKEL, per germline (reference sequence). The CDR3 is 17 residues long. The V end was cut by 0 bases, the J end by 10 bases, with 19 bases between. Random hexamers were used to reverse transcribe roughly 0.5 to 1 ug of RNA. TCRdb reprocessed the immunoSEQ multiplex PCR reads with MiXCR, giving one entry per CDR3 protein. The sample comprises about 150,000 distinct CDR3 sequences, approximately 94% of which are singletons, and over 0.2% rests with the top ten.

This receptor was taken from a human donor with multiple sclerosis. The specimen was CD8+ T cells from PBMCs. The V gene is TRBV3-1, the J gene TRBJ1-6; weak D call: TRBD1 (6 bases). The chain's CDR3 is CASSQEASTGPQSPLHF. The CDR3 DNA follows: TGTGCCAGCAGCCAAGAAGCTTCGACAGGTCCGCAATCACCCCTCCACTTT.